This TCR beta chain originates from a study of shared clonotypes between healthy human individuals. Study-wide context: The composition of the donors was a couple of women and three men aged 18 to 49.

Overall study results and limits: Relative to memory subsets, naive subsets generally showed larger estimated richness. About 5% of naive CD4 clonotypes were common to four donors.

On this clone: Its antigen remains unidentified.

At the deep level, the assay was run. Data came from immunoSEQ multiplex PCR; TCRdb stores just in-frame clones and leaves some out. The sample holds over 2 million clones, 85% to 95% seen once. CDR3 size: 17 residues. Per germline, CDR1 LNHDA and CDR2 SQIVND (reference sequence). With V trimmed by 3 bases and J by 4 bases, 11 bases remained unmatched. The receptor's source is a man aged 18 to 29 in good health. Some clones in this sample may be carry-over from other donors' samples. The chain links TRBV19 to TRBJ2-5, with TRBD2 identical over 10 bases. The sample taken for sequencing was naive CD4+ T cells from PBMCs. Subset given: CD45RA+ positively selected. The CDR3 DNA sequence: TGTGCCAGTAGTATTGGGGGGGTAGCGGGAGGAGGAGAGACCCAGTACTTC. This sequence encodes CASSIGGVAGGGETQYF.